These 28 T cell receptor beta chains were sequenced from one sample in a study of human T cells and chemical hapten exposure. TCRdb used MiXCR to reprocess the RACE reads, holding one entry per CDR3 protein. The sample records roughly 250,000 distinct CDR3 sequences, approximately 8.6% being singletons. Time point denoted: pre-sensitization, week 0. Treatment of the sample: therapeutic diphenylcyclopropenone sensitization with weekly scalp DPC. Specimen: whole blood, collected in connection with sensitization to the hapten diphenylcyclopropenone (DPC). The receptor source for this set is a woman aged 40 to 50 with alopecia areata. Some clones in this sample may be carry-over from other donors' samples.

The chain is built from TRBV7-2 and TRBJ2-3, with TRBD2 as a possible D gene (6 bases). The V gene's germline CDR1 is SGHTA and CDR2 FQGNSA. The CDR3 sequence is 15 residues long. V lost 5 bases to trimming and J lost 5 bases, with 17 bases between them. In nucleotides, the CDR3 is TGTGCCAGCAGCGCCTACGGTAGCGGAGGAGATACGCAGTATTTT. The encoded protein is CASSAYGSGGDTQYF.

The chain combines TRBV7-3 with TRBJ2-3; D call uncertain. The V and J ends lost 1 base and 7 bases respectively, with 9 bases between them. The CDR3 has 13 residues. CDR1 SGHTA and CDR2 FQGTGA come from the germline V gene. Here the CDR3 DNA reads TGTGCCAGCAGCTTAAGTCGCGACTATACGCAGTATTTT. Translating it yields CASSLSRDYTQYF.

This clonotype has a handful of counts. V usage is TRBV28 and J usage is TRBJ1-1, with TRBD1 matching over 12 bases. CDR3 size: 18 residues. J was trimmed by 4 bases and V by 3 bases; bases with no gene match: 12. Germline lookup yields CDR1 MDHEN and CDR2 SYDVKM. CDR3 region: CASSLGVGTGGFGTEAFF. The CDR3, as DNA: TGTGCCAGCAGTTTGGGTGTCGGGACAGGGGGCTTCGGCACTGAAGCTTTCTTT.

This clonotype came up a few times. The chain has TRBV7-9 and TRBJ2-2; possible D gene TRBD2, 6 bases. The germline CDR1 and CDR2 sequences are SEHNR and FQNEAQ (reference sequence). V gave up 1 base and J gave up 2 bases, with 11 bases separating them. The CDR3 consists of 16 residues. This CDR3 reads CASSLGVAENTGELFF. CDR3 sequence (DNA): TGTGCCAGCAGCTTAGGGGTAGCGGAAAACACCGGGGAGCTGTTTTTT.

This clonotype was detected a few times. This chain joins TRBV28 and TRBJ1-5; 9 positions agree with TRBD1. From germline, CDR1 is MDHEN and CDR2 SYDVKM. The CDR3 is 16 amino acids. V was clipped by 5 bases and J by 7 bases; unmatched bases: 12. CDR3 bases: TGTGCCAGCAGTCCCATTAGACAGGGGGAAATCCAGCCCCAGCATTTT. Translated, it gives CASSPIRQGEIQPQHF.

This clonotype was seen a few times. The chain recombines TRBV7-9 with TRBJ1-1; no reliable D call. Germline loops: CDR1 SEHNR, CDR2 FQNEAQ (reference sequence). V dropped 8 bases and J dropped 11 bases, with 15 bases sitting between them. The CDR3 loop spans 11 amino acids. CDR3: CASGLDNIAFF. Here the CDR3 DNA reads TGTGCCAGCGGACTGGATAACATCGCTTTCTTT.

This clonotype was detected a few times. The chain is built from TRBV6-2 or TRBV6-3 and TRBJ2-7; tentatively, D is TRBD2 (6 bases). The CDR3 consists of 15 residues. The V end was cut by 2 bases, the J end by 0 bases, with 11 bases between. Per the germline V gene, CDR1 is MNHEY and CDR2 is SVGEGT. The CDR3 sequence: CASSYPGLTSYEQYF. CDR3 bases: TGTGCCAGCAGTTACCCGGGACTTACCTCCTACGAGCAGTACTTC.

This clonotype was observed a few times. The V gene is TRBV11-2, the J gene TRBJ2-2, with 7 bases fitting TRBD1. V dropped 5 bases and J dropped 5; count of bases not matched to a gene: 11. CDR3 size: 16 residues. CDR1 SGHAT and CDR2 FQNNGV come from the germline V gene. CDR3 sequence reads: CASSRLPPGQTGELFF. In DNA form, the CDR3 reads TGTGCCAGCAGCCGTTTACCCCCGGGACAGACCGGGGAGCTGTTTTTT. Together with reference TRBV11-2 and TRBJ2-2, the CDR3 gives the full variable domain: EAGVAQSPRYKIIEKRQSVAFWCNPISGHATLYWYQQILGQGPKLLIQFQNNGVVDDSQLPKDRFSAERLKGVDSTLKIQPAKLEDSAVYLCASSRLPPGQTGELFFGEGSRLTVL.

The table lists this clonotype with a few counts. J is TRBJ2-1 and V is TRBV4-2; D might be TRBD2 (6 bases). CDR3 size: 15 residues. With 0 bases removed from V and 9 bases from J, the gap between germline ends came to 15 bases. Germline CDR1 and CDR2: LGHNA and YNFKEQ. Here the CDR3 reads CASSQDKTSLREQFF. Written as DNA, the CDR3 is TGTGCCAGCAGCCAAGATAAGACTAGTTTGCGTGAGCAGTTCTTC.

This chain connects TRBV6-2 or TRBV6-3 to TRBJ1-4, with D unresolved. Trimming left V 4 bases short and J 4 bases short, with 10 bases between. In germline, CDR1 is MNHEY, CDR2 SVGEGT. CDR3 length: 14 residues. CDR3 residues: CASSSRPLNEKLFF. The CDR3 region has the DNA TGTGCCAGCAGTTCACGCCCGCTTAATGAAAAACTGTTTTTT.

J is TRBJ2-7 and V is TRBV7-9; 8 bases map to TRBD1. The V segment lost 5 bases and the J segment 6 bases; nucleotides outside the gene matches: 9. The length of the CDR3 is 14 residues. The germline CDR1 and CDR2 sequences are SEHNR and FQNEAQ (reference sequence). The CDR3 DNA reads as TGTGCCAGCAGCGAGATTTTCGGACAGGGCGAGCAGTACTTC. It is translated as CASSEIFGQGEQYF.

This clonotype was recorded a few times. The J gene is TRBJ2-7, the V gene TRBV12-3 or TRBV12-4; 10 bases agree with TRBD1. The CDR3 length is 14 residues. The V gene end was trimmed by 6 bases and the J gene end by 2 bases; junction bases not matched to a gene: 4. For the CDR3, the DNA is TGTGCCAGCAGCCGGGACAGGGGCCCCTACGAGCAGTACTTC. Translating it yields CASSRDRGPYEQYF.

The V gene is TRBV9, the J gene TRBJ2-1; 7 nucleotides match TRBD2. Germline CDR1 and CDR2: SGDLS and YYNGEE. The CDR3 extends over 16 amino acids. The trim removed 2 bases at V and 0 bases at J, leaving 5 bases unmatched. Here the CDR3 reads CASSVGRGSSYNEQFF. As DNA, the CDR3 is TGTGCCAGCAGCGTCGGACGCGGGAGCTCCTACAATGAGCAGTTCTTC.

There are a few counts of this clonotype. The chain joins TRBV6-2 or TRBV6-3 to TRBJ2-5; D uncertain. V was shortened by 0 bases and J by 5 bases, with 19 bases between the two germline ends. CDR1 and CDR2 from the germline V gene are MNHEY and SVGEGT. There are 17 residues in the CDR3. CDR3 coding DNA: TGTGCCAGCAGTTACTCGCAGGTACTCCCCTCGTCGGAGACCCAGTACTTC. Protein product: CASSYSQVLPSSETQYF.

This clonotype was seen ten or more times. The genes are TRBV5-6 and TRBJ1-6; D uncertain. The CDR3 is 14 amino acids. The germline gives CDR1 SGHDT, CDR2 YYEEEE. The V end was cut by 1 base, the J end by 7 bases, with 9 bases between. CDR3 nucleotides: TGTGCCAGCAGCTTGATCGGGTACAATTCACCCCTCCACTTT. Protein sequence: CASSLIGYNSPLHF.

This chain uses TRBV2 with TRBJ2-1; TRBD2 might be the D (6 bases). V lost 7 bases to trimming and J lost 7 bases, with 17 bases between them. Germline CDR1 and CDR2: SNHLY and FYNNEI. This CDR3 is 14 amino acids long. In DNA, the CDR3 is TGTGCCAGCAAAAATGTGGGGGGTATGAATGAGCAGTTCTTC. Translated, it gives CASKNVGGMNEQFF.

The gene calls are TRBV4-3 and TRBJ2-7; D is unresolved. V was shortened by 1 base and J by 7 bases, with 8 bases between the two germline ends. This CDR3 has 12 amino acids. From germline, CDR1 is LGHNA and CDR2 YSLEER. CDR3 amino acids: CASSQGAREQYF. CDR3 DNA sequence: TGCGCCAGCAGCCAAGGCGCCCGGGAGCAGTACTTC.

This clonotype was seen many times. The DNA of the CDR3 is TGTGCCAGCAGTTACCAGGGAGGGGATAATTCACCCCTCCACTTT. Protein product: CASSYQGGDNSPLHF. The chain joins TRBV6-5 to TRBJ1-6; possible D gene TRBD1, 5 bases. Trimming took 2 bases from V and 5 from J, leaving 10 bases between them. Germline V gene data show CDR1 as MNHEY and CDR2 as SVGAGI. CDR3 length equals 15 residues.

This clonotype was picked up many times. The chain recombines TRBV5-6 with TRBJ2-3, with 10 bases fitting TRBD2. Germline assignment: CDR1 SGHDT and CDR2 YYEEEE. Trimming removed 0 bases from V and 4 bases from J; junction bases left unmatched: 5. The CDR3 has 16 residues. The CDR3 nucleotides read TGTGCCAGCAGCTTGGAAGCGGGAGGGCCTTCAGATACGCAGTATTTT. It specifies CASSLEAGGPSDTQYF.

This chain joins TRBV6-5 and TRBJ1-1; D may be TRBD1 (6 bases). This CDR3 has 14 amino acids. Germline assignment: CDR1 MNHEY and CDR2 SVGAGI. The V and J ends lost 7 bases and 3 bases respectively, with 15 bases between them. In nucleotides, the CDR3 is TGTGCCAGCACCCGGTGGGGGGGGCACACTGAAGCTTTCTTT. Its protein product is CASTRWGGHTEAFF.

A few counts support this clonotype. The chain employs TRBV6-2 or TRBV6-3 and TRBJ2-5; 9 nucleotides line up with TRBD2. This CDR3 contains 14 residues. The germline V gene has CDR1 MNHEY and CDR2 SVGEGT. The V gene end was trimmed by 8 bases and the J gene end by 4 bases; junction bases not matched to a gene: 8. CDR3 residues: CASLSGRRGETQYF. As DNA, the CDR3 is TGTGCCAGCCTTAGCGGGAGAAGAGGAGAGACCCAGTACTTC.

The chain couples TRBV6-2 or TRBV6-3 to TRBJ2-7, with D possibly matching TRBD1 (6 bases). Germline CDR1 MNHEY, CDR2 SVGEGT. Between the trimmed V and J ends, which lost 2 bases and 4 bases, there was a span of 12 bases. CDR3 size: 14 residues. CDR3 sequence: CASSYPGVVYEQYF. The CDR3 region has the DNA TGTGCCAGCAGTTACCCAGGGGTCGTGTACGAGCAGTACTTC.

This clonotype was seen at least ten times. This chain uses TRBV24-1 with TRBJ2-4; TRBD2 matches at 12 bases. Germline values: CDR1 KGHDR, CDR2 SFDVKD. V was pared by 9 bases and J by 0 bases, with 8 bases of the junction left unmatched. CDR3 length: 17 amino acids. The CDR3 is CATSTGTSGRAKNIQYF. The CDR3 DNA reads TGTGCCACCTCGACAGGGACTAGCGGGCGAGCCAAAAACATTCAGTACTTC.

In this sample, this clonotype turned up a few times. This chain connects TRBV30 to TRBJ2-7; TRBD1 agrees at 11 bases. CDR1 and CDR2 (germline): GTSNPN, SVGIG (reference sequence). The CDR3 totals 14 residues. J lost 6 bases, V lost 3 bases, and 7 bases had no gene match. The CDR3 sequence is CAWRAGQGAGEQYF. CDR3 DNA: TGTGCCTGGAGGGCTGGACAGGGGGCAGGCGAGCAGTACTTC.

This clonotype was recorded a few times. This sequence joins TRBV7-2 and TRBJ1-1; D not certain. This CDR3 comprises 15 residues. Germline CDR1 is SGHTA and CDR2 is FQGNSA. The ends were cut back, 0 bases at V and 0 bases at J, with 8 bases in the middle. For the CDR3, the DNA is TGTGCCAGCAGCTTAGCTGCGGGATTGAACACTGAAGCTTTCTTT. Its translation: CASSLAAGLNTEAFF.

The chain recombines TRBV10-3 with TRBJ2-2; 7 bases match TRBD2. V shed 5 bases, J shed 3 bases, and the junction held 9 bases outside the gene matches. The CDR3 spans 16 residues. In germline, CDR1 is ENHRY, CDR2 SYGVKD. Here the CDR3 reads CAISTAGAEHTGELFF. The CDR3 coding sequence is TGTGCCATCAGTACCGCGGGAGCGGAACACACCGGGGAGCTGTTTTTT.

This clonotype was detected only a few times. The chain combines TRBV7-2 with TRBJ2-3, with D perhaps TRBD2 (5 bases). The CDR3 has 15 residues. Germline lookup yields CDR1 SGHTA and CDR2 FQGNSA. V lost 8 bases, J lost 4 bases, and 19 bases lay in between. DNA for the CDR3: TGTGCCAGCGGATCGGGGTGGCGGGTGGCAGATACGCAGTATTTT. Amino acid sequence: CASGSGWRVADTQYF.

This clonotype was counted between two and nine times. The V gene is TRBV3-1, the J gene TRBJ1-1; D uncertain. V lost 4 bases and J lost 2, with 11 bases in between. The CDR3 consists of 14 residues. Germline CDR1 and CDR2: LGHDT and YNNKEL (reference sequence). As DNA, the CDR3 is TGTGCCAGCAGCCCTCCCGTGGCAAACACTGAAGCTTTCTTT. It translates to CASSPPVANTEAFF.